The source of this TCR beta chain is a study of T cell repertoires in cytomegalovirus infection (dated by TCRdb to between 2017 and 2020). A note on the overall study: Donor HLA type was relevant to the analysis, because carriage of CMV infection together with the matching HLA type was indicated by public TCR beta signatures. Results the study describes overall, beyond this receptor: Carriers of CMV infection plus the relevant HLA type were discriminated by the cumulative frequency of public TCR beta family members in the study cohort and in an independent approximately 360-donor cohort. The ex vivo response was dominated by HLA-C-restricted CMV-specific TCR beta clonotypes, which also provided the single most frequent clonotype in two of eight donors.

These reads were obtained on an Illumina HiSeq 1500. TCRdb took the public reads, trimmed them with fastp at Q25, ran MiXCR for clone calling and kept in-frame beta chains. Each CDR3 protein appears once, grouped with its most common genes and DNA. Present in this sample are 200,000 to 300,000 distinct CDR3 sequences, roughly 9.1% of which were seen just once. The top ten clonotypes cover more than 12% of the sample. Comments on this clonotype: Its antigen remains undetermined. Nothing much larger sits one base from this clone, and base qualities are not available.

The germline V gene (reference sequence) sets CDR1 to SEHNR and CDR2 to FQNEAQ. The V end loses 8 bases and the J end loses 0 bases, and a stretch of 12 bases separates them. The CDR3 spans 14 residues, from the cysteine through the phenylalanine. Solely the CDR3 DNA is kept, with 42 bases framed from the first base. The sequenced sample was PBMCs. The chain couples TRBV7-9 to TRBJ2-3; the D gene cannot be named for sure. The sequence came from a human donor in good health (CMV status not recorded). Some clones in this sample may be carry-over from other donors' samples. The DNA sequence is TGTGCCAGCGAGATCTTGATTAGCACAGATACGCAGTATTTT. It is translated as CASEILISTDTQYF. With the portions outside the CDR3 filled from the reference TRBV7-9 and TRBJ2-3 genes, the complete variable region becomes DTGVSQNPRHKITKRGQNVTFRCDPISEHNRLYWYRQTLGQGPEFLTYFQNEAQLEKSRLLSDRFSAERPKGSFSTLEIQRTEQGDSAMYLCASEILISTDTQYFGPGTRLTVL.